A few counts support the clone carrying this T cell receptor beta chain. What it binds is not known. This specimen belongs to a study of CD4 T cells in relation to SARS-CoV-2 and coronaviruses. Study information: Median patient age was roughly 35 years, spanning 21 to 72 years.

For less than eleven days, roughly 9.4 x 10^4 sorted CD4+ cells grew with T cell-depleted PBMCs and CEF. Per germline, CDR1 MGHRA and CDR2 YSYEKL. The CDR3 consists of 17 residues. Germline trimming cut 1 base from V and 8 bases from J; bases unmatched to any gene: 14. Study outcomes and limitations: In around two thirds of donors, memory CD4+ clonotypes crossrecognized SARS-CoV-2 and at least one common cold coronavirus spike. The cross-reactivity analysis covered only spike protein, not other viral proteins.

Libraries were prepared by immunoSEQ multiplex PCR; TCRdb keeps only in-frame clonotypes and omits some of them. This sample yields about 36,000 clones, of which 77% are seen a single time; 20% belongs to the top ten. The sequencing sample was made of memory CD4+ T cells from PBMCs, cultured in vitro. The source is an adult with COVID-19. This sequence joins TRBV4-1 and TRBJ2-1; 7 nucleotides match TRBD1. In DNA, the CDR3 is TGCGCCAGCAGCCAAGTTCTGAGCGCAGGGGGAGTGGATGAGCAGTTCTTC. Residues: CASSQVLSAGGVDEQFF.